This paragraph reports one TCR beta chain. The data derive from a study of shared clonotypes between healthy human individuals. Each donor was a Caucasian adult residing in Nashville, Tennessee. Extraction of genomic DNA in unsorted samples used about 90 million PBMCs. In the authors' workflow: Filtering differed for immunoSEQ, which gave only junction sequences without quality scores. Measured with immunoSEQ multiplex PCR; TCRdb has only the in-frame clones, and not every one. V and J calls and clone size are given by that table; D and trimming were obtained from the DNA. The table has around 500,000 clones, approximately 78% seen once. The receptor was isolated from a woman aged 40 to 50 in good health. Some clones in this sample may be carry-over from other donors' samples. Sequenced: PBMCs.

As DNA, the CDR3 is TGTGCCAGCAGCTCCCTCGGGACTCAAACCGGGGAGCTGTTTTTT. As protein: CASSSLGTQTGELFF. The genes are TRBV5-8 and TRBJ2-2; tentative D call: TRBD2 (6 bases). This CDR3 is 15 amino acids long. CDR1 SGHTS and CDR2 YDEGEE come from the germline V gene. Trimming pared 3 bases from V and 5 bases from J, leaving 14 bases between. The full variable domain, with the rest looked up from reference TRBV5-8 and TRBJ2-2, is EAGVTQSPTHLIKTRGQQATLRCSPISGHTSVYWYQQALGLGLQFLLWYDEGEERNRGNFPPRFSGRQFPNYSSELNVNALELEDSALYLCASSSLGTQTGELFFGEGSRLTVL.